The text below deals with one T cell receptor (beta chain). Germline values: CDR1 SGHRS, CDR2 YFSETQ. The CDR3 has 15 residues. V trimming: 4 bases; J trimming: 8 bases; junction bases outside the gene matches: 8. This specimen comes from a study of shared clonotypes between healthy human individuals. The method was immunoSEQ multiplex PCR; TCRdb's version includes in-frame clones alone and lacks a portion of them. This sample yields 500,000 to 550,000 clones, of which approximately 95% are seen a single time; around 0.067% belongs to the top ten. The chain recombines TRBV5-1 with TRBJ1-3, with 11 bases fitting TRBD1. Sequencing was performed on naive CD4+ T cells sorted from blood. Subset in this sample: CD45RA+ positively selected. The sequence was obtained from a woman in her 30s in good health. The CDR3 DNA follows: TGCGCCAGCAGCAGGACAGGGGGCTCAGTGGACACCATATATTTT. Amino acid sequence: CASSRTGGSVDTIYF.